This record covers a single TCR beta chain. Its antigen is as yet unknown. This sample is drawn from a study of T-cell memory formation after mild COVID-19. Study details: TCR clusters largely stayed donor specific. Findings and limits, study-wide: What remained unconfirmed was the SARS-CoV-2 specificity of second-wave clones peaking on day 37.

Per germline, CDR1 SGHDT and CDR2 YYEEEE. The CDR3 is 14 amino acids. V was clipped by 0 bases and J by 2 bases, with 9 bases between them. The 5'RACE method, run with constant-segment primers, produced TCR alpha and TCR beta cDNA libraries (carrying sample barcodes and UMIs). MiXCR, run by TCRdb on the 5' RACE reads, gives a single entry per CDR3 protein. The sample holds roughly 400,000 distinct CDR3 sequences, about a sixth seen once. V usage is TRBV5-6 and J usage is TRBJ2-7; D gene ambiguous. This receptor was taken from a man between 18 and 29 years old who had mild COVID-19 (a few samples of this study predate the infection). Cell type and time point are not known. The sample consisted of PBMCs or a T cell subset sorted from them (not recorded which). In nucleotides, the CDR3 is TGTGCCAGCAGCTTGGTGGACCACCCCTACGAGCAGTACTTC. Its translation is CASSLVDHPYEQYF.